This T cell receptor beta chain comes out of a study of cytomegalovirus exposure and HLA in healthy donors listed by TCRdb under 2017. The study in broad terms: An earlier analysis of roughly 500 of the donors reported 276 Gb of sequence data and 117 million unique TCR beta sequences obtained from some 200 million T cells. In the later analysis, no new phenotypic data were used to find candidate immune exposures; instead, reliance was placed on TCR beta sequences and their occurrence across donors. Among some 400 genotyped donors of the cohort, an average of roughly 240,000 unique TCR beta nucleotide sequences were sequenced per donor, roughly 20% of them non-productive. A later genetic analysis took genome-wide SNP genotypes for about 60% of the roughly 670 donors and used that subset as a discovery cohort. An earlier analysis of 500 to 650 of the donors applied high-throughput TCR beta sequencing to assess whether each TCR beta V gene segment acted as functional or pseudogenic. High-throughput TCR immunosequencing, statistical association of individual TCRs with disease status, and machine learning were combined to predict cytomegalovirus infection status. A later analysis re-examined previously published TCR beta repertoires from over 500 donors and added high-resolution HLA genotyping to investigate patterns of TCR occurrence. Besides the first cohort of under 700 subjects, a separate validation cohort made up of roughly 130 different subjects was used. Roughly 310 gigabases of sequencing data and around 87 million unique TCR sequences were included in an early release covering about 700 HLA-typed donors. The number of donors typed differed by locus, with 629-630 for A, B, C, DRB1 and DQB1, approximately 500 for DQA1, approximately 580 for DPA1, and over 400 for DPB1. The study was designed to test whether signatures of past pathogen exposure could be identified by cataloging public T cell receptors. A few DR-DQ haplotypes were treated as single units for association and clustering because of strong linkage in the cohort. Using immunosequencing, the study profiled T cell repertoires from about 620 subjects and related those repertoires to cytomegalovirus serostatus. Among the roughly 400 genotyped donors, around 81% belonged to the genetic ancestry cluster associated with self-reported Caucasian donors. Every repertoire in the discovery cohort had been generated on one and the same sequencing platform. Alongside the repertoire data, information on donor age, sex, ethnicity and CMV serostatus was compiled. HLA typing included class I and class II loci at four-digit resolution.

Libraries were made using the immunoSEQ multiplex PCR assay. The multiplex PCR relied on a mix of 60 forward primers for TCR Vbeta segments and 13 reverse primers for TCR Jbeta segments. Amplification of the CDR3 region of rearranged TCR beta genes was performed with a multiplex PCR assay on genomic DNA. The Illumina HiSeq System was used to sequence the amplified TCR beta libraries as 87-base-pair reads. The study's own analysis went as follows. In a later analysis, some 80 million unique TCR beta chains were counted across the 666 repertoires, and roughly 10 million of these chains were shared by at least two donors. Raw reads were error-corrected and collapsed into unique sequences by a nearest-neighbor algorithm in which closely related sequences were merged to remove PCR and sequencing errors. V, D and J gene segments were assigned by aligning CDR3 sequences to IMGT reference sequences. For a sequence to be retained, at least a six-nucleotide match to both a V gene segment and a J gene segment was required. A rearrangement was called productive if the CDR3 had no stop codons and remained in frame with V and J, and every other rearrangement was called non-productive. CDR3 was defined by IMGT convention, running from the second conserved V-encoded cysteine to the conserved J-encoded phenylalanine. In an earlier analysis of more than 550 of the donors, sequences lacking an unambiguous match to a single V gene segment were excluded. An earlier analysis of several hundred of the donors classified V segments as functional when productive rearrangements were above 56.7% and as segregating when the standard deviation between donors was above 5%. A statistical classification framework was developed to diagnose cytomegalovirus status using the catalog of TCR beta chain sequences. A later analysis assigned V and J genes by comparing TCR nucleotide sequences with IMGT/GENE-DB human TR gene sequences. The TCRdist pipeline was used in a later analysis to assign CDR3 sequences and most-parsimonious VDJ recombination scenarios. In a later analysis, every TCR beta chain was defined by the combination of its CDR3 amino acid sequence and its V-gene family, and reads without a unique V-gene family were dropped. In a later analysis, 450 to 600 highly shared, low-generation-probability nucleotide sequences were removed to address suspected cross-contamination and a sequencing artifact. In a later analysis, a clonal expansion index for each public chain was calculated from normalized within-repertoire ranks of inferred template counts. Generation probabilities in a later analysis came from a VDJ recombination model fitted to out-of-frame rearrangements, and those results were checked against IGoR. In a later analysis, TCR-TCR, TCR-HLA and TCR-CMV co-occurrence was scored with hypergeometric tests, and a repertoire-size bias correction was applied to TCR pairs. A later analysis estimated false discovery rates by permuting HLA or CMV assignments 20 times. In a later analysis, co-occurring TCRs were grouped using DBSCAN, with TCRdist sequence similarity added in when clustering inside HLA-allele-positive subsets. For co-occurrence clustering, repertoires with fewer than 30,000 or more than 120,000 public chains were excluded, along with 5 or 6 repertoires with anomalous nucleotide sharing. Entries here come from immuneACCESS through TCRdb and include only in-frame sequences with V and J called. Some clones fail to appear in such tables; in the studies checked, an unresolved V gene covers under half of the shortfall, and the cause of the remainder is unknown. V and J calls and clone size are as listed in that table; D and trimming were resolved from the DNA. Present in this sample are about 150,000 clones, around three quarters of which were seen just once. Together, the top ten hold 4% of the sample.

Broader findings and caveats from the paper: Sequencing depth was assumed to be roughly uniform across donors in the presence/absence analyses, though that assumption may not hold. A further reported finding was that TCR beta sequences accurately predicted the HLA-A and HLA-B alleles for most subjects in the first cohort. In a later genetic analysis, fewer N-insertions in productive TCRs were reported among donors in an Asian-associated ancestry cluster than the approximately 670-donor mean. The study gave a list of 150 to 200 TCR beta chains associated with cytomegalovirus. At a false discovery rate of 0.05, a later analysis linked under 20,000 TCR beta sequences to specific HLA alleles. Correlated functional status among segregating V segments might reflect linkage disequilibrium, but an unknown experimental factor could not be ruled out. In a later analysis, TCR association rates were found to vary across HLA loci, with the most associated TCRs seen for DRB1 alleles and the fewest for HLA-C alleles. An earlier analysis of roughly 570 of the donors showed that most TCR beta V segments appeared in productive rearrangements either about 87% or about 30% of the time, which broadly matched IMGT annotations. In a later analysis, HLA-associated TCR beta chains showed more clonal expansion and lower generation probabilities than non-associated chains that were equally common. Only TCR beta chains were sequenced in this cohort, and the absence of alpha or paired-chain data limited detectable features. Across donors, most TCR sequences were observed very rarely, whereas some public TCRs were present in many individuals. Immune exposure information for the cohort was limited to CMV serostatus. A later analysis reported that several top co-occurrence clusters appeared linked to parvovirus B19, influenza, CMV and Epstein-Barr virus. V-gene and J-gene trimming of TCR beta chains was associated with a missense DCLRE1C variant in a later genetic analysis, and the association was replicated in an independent cohort. The classifier was reported to diagnose cytomegalovirus status with high specificity and sensitivity in both the original and validation cohorts. The earlier analysis of fewer than 750 of the donors excluded 15 to 20 rarely observed V segments, including chromosome 9 orphons, because counts were too low. Strong co-occurrence of HLA alleles, especially DR and DQ, made assigning TCR associations to individual alleles difficult. Because the 87-base-pair reads could not distinguish some IMGT-functional V segments, including TRBV6-2 and TRBV6-3, those segments were excluded. It was suggested by the authors that the approach could potentially be generalized to other disease states and immunological phenotypes. In vitro tests confirmed that three of the cytomegalovirus-associated TCR beta chains recognize cytomegalovirus antigens. A cluster of highly shared sequence variants was judged likely to be a technical artifact of the sequencing pipeline. Because HLA typing was unavailable for some donors at each locus, only the typed subset was used in association tests. Most CMV-associated TCR beta chains appeared to be HLA-restricted in a later analysis, and the HLA associations seemed to be driven largely by CMV exposure.

Comment on this clone: The target of this receptor is not known. One base away there is no much larger clone; base qualities are not given.

The cohort comprised 550 to 700 healthy bone marrow donors. Cohort members were all nominally healthy when sampled, although unrecorded immune exposures were likely present. The donor tested CMV seronegative, placing the donor among the 350 to 400 seronegative members of the cohort. A peripheral blood sample was collected from each donor, and TCR beta sequencing was performed on peripheral blood mononuclear cells. Genomic DNA was extracted from the blood cell samples with the Qiagen DNeasy Blood Extraction Kit. The CDR3, cysteine through phenylalanine, is 14 amino acids long. Of the read, only the CDR3 DNA is kept; its 42 bases are in frame from base 1. The germline V and J ends show losses of 5 bases and 4 bases respectively, and no gene match explains 3 bases of the junction. CDR1 LNHDA and CDR2 SQIVND were looked up in the germline V gene (reference sequence).

The sequenced sample was PBMCs. Recombination linked TRBV19 to TRBJ1-5; 9 junctional bases match TRBD1. This clonotype was obtained from a woman in her 40s in good health and CMV-seronegative. The DNA sequence is given as TGTGCCAGTAGTCTGACAGGGGGTAATCAGCCCCAGCATTTT. It encodes CASSLTGGNQPQHF.